This note documents a single T cell receptor beta chain sequence. The target antigen is unknown. Here immunoSEQ multiplex PCR was the method, and the copy in TCRdb shows in-frame clones only, minus some. This table holds 35,000 to 45,000 clones, 79% found once. The sample is drawn from a study of T cells in localized non-small cell lung cancer. The trim removed 0 bases at V and 2 bases at J, leaving 1 base unmatched. This CDR3 contains 15 residues. Germline CDR1 reads SGHRS; CDR2 reads YFSETQ. Overall study findings and caveats: The highest T cell clonality was in uninvolved adjacent lung, above tumor. Heterogeneity cannot be ruled out, as sequencing used one tumor region only. Turning up in adjacent lung were a median approximately 60 of the top 100 tumor clones. Higher blood T cell density tracked longer overall survival.

The receptor was derived from a woman aged 35 to 70 with stage II squamous cell lung carcinoma. The input for sequencing was PBMCs, taken before any cancer treatment. The V call is TRBV5-1, the J call TRBJ2-1; 8 positions agree with TRBD2. In DNA form, the CDR3 reads TGCGCCAGCAGCTTGGTAGCGGGGACCTACAATGAGCAGTTCTTC. Protein: CASSLVAGTYNEQFF.